The clone carrying this T cell receptor (beta chain) was counted only a few times. The data derive from a study of OX40 agonist ivuxolimab in advanced cancers. Study details: Ivuxolimab, an agonistic anti-OX40 (CD134) antibody, was given to patients. Patients were around 83% male with ages roughly 20 to 80, mean roughly 64. Patients achieving partial responses numbered three: one hepatocellular carcinoma case and two cutaneous melanoma cases.

Using immunoSEQ multiplex PCR, the repertoire was profiled, and TCRdb retains in-frame clones only, with some absent. This table has some 22,000 clones, roughly 83% appearing once. CDR1 LNHDA and CDR2 SQIVND come from the germline V gene (reference sequence). Deletions cut 5 bases from V and 1 base from J, with 15 bases between. CDR3 length: 15 residues. The J gene is TRBJ2-7, the V gene TRBV19; D may be TRBD2 (5 bases). The source material was CD4+ or CD8+ T cells sorted from blood, sampled in a trial of the OX40 agonist ivuxolimab. The origin of this receptor is an adult with an advanced solid tumor such as melanoma, head and neck, liver or kidney cancer. CDR3 sequence: CASSPGMATSYEQYF. CDR3 bases: TGTGCCAGTAGTCCCGGGATGGCAACGTCCTACGAGCAGTACTTC.